This TCR beta chain was identified during a study of CD8+CD57+ T cells in acquired aplastic anemia (dated by TCRdb to between 2017 and 2018). The study in broad terms: On average, sorted CD4+ and CD8+ cells yielded 3 to 4 ug of extracted DNA, with a range of about 0.18 to 27.4 ug. A CD8+CD57+ expansion meant a frequency higher than the mean frequency seen in healthy subjects.

Expansion of CD8+CD57+ cells had been shown by flow cytometry in the patients chosen for sequencing. All patients had severe acquired aplastic anemia diagnosed by International Study of Aplastic Anemia and Agranulocytosis and Camitta criteria. No patient had received any therapy when blood was sampled. The study deep-sequenced TCR repertoires of sorted CD4+ and CD8+ blood T cells from severe aplastic anemia patients and healthy subjects. In the USA, patient enrollment took place under clinicaltrials.gov protocols 00001620, 01623167, 00001397, 00071045, 00081523 and 00961064. Ficoll-Paque density gradient centrifugation was used to isolate peripheral blood mononuclear cells. Before DNA extraction, CD4+ and CD8+ T cells were sorted by FACS or by magnetic beads. On this clonotype itself: Its antigen target is currently unknown. No base quality information exists; no much larger clone differs at one position.

The CDR3 numbers 12 residues from cysteine through phenylalanine. Of the read, only the CDR3 DNA is kept; its 36 bases are in frame from base 1. V was cut back by 6 bases and J by 7 bases, leaving a gap of 15 bases between them. The germline V gene specifies SQVTM as CDR1 and ANQGSEA as CDR2. Findings and caveats that apply to the study as a whole: CD8+ Simpson's diversity did not differ significantly between patients and healthy controls (P=0.060). Around 31 CD8+ CDR3 sequences were shared between patients and controls but appeared highly expressed in patients and within their immunodominant clones.

Profiling of TCR beta VDJ combinations and CDR3 sequences used genomic DNA as the template. An Illumina HiSeq 2000 was the platform used for TCR repertoire sequencing. The published analysis was carried out like this. TRBV/TRBJ rearrangement plots, CDR3 size and DJ length profiles, and Simpson's diversity index were used to assess repertoires. Whichever DNA sequence was most abundant in the deep sequencing data was defined as the immunodominant clone. CDR3 amino acid sequences were checked for sharing across subjects and were also compared against the VDJdb database and published repertoires. TCRdb trimmed the raw reads at Q25, called clones with MiXCR and kept productive beta chains. Each entry merges the rows of one CDR3 protein and shows their most common DNA and genes. TCRdb's processing, not the study's, gives the V and J calls here. The sample includes about 120,000 distinct CDR3 sequences, with 45% to 60% observed a single time. Of the sample, roughly 30% falls within the top ten clones.

Sequencing was performed on sorted CD4+, CD8+, or CD8+CD57+ T cells (not recorded which) from PBMCs. This chain joins TRBV29-1 to TRBJ1-1, with the identity of the D gene unclear. This sequence originates from a human donor with aplastic anemia. Here is the DNA: TGCAGCGTCAGTGAGGGAGTAGGTGAAGCTTTCTTT. It translates as CSVSEGVGEAFF.